The text below deals with one TCR beta chain. There are 16 residues in the CDR3. The J segment lost 9 bases and the V segment lost 4 bases, leaving 17 bases of the junction unmatched. Germline V gives CDR1 SGHRS, CDR2 YFSETQ. This specimen comes from a study of shared clonotypes between healthy human individuals. Across the study: Sampling drew on donors who were a couple of women and three men aged 18 to 49.

The data were produced by immunoSEQ multiplex PCR, yet TCRdb's version contains in-frame clones alone and is incomplete. The data contain approximately 460,000 clones, roughly four fifths of them singletons. The chain joins TRBV5-1 to TRBJ2-7; 9 positions agree with TRBD2. This sequence originates from a woman aged 35 to 49 in good health. Some clones in this sample may be carry-over from other donors' samples. The sample consisted of PBMCs. CDR3 DNA: TGCGCCAGCAGCCCAGTCGGACTAGCGCGACGAACCGGGCAGTACTTC. Translation: CASSPVGLARRTGQYF.